Listed below are T cell receptor beta chains from one sample, sequenced in a study of liver allograft versus peripheral blood T cells. MiXCR was run by TCRdb on the reads, yielding one entry per CDR3 protein. The sample records just under 8,500 distinct CDR3 sequences, roughly 18% being singletons. These receptors all stem from a human patient who had a liver transplant. Some T cells may have come from the graft donor. CDR3s include the opening cysteine and the closing phenylalanine or tryptophan. The order of the fields is CDR3 DNA, CDR3 protein, D gene, V gene, clone size, J gene. D genes are given only for firm matches. The size field is filled for only some rows; it gives once, few, many or a size class.

DNA: TGTGCCAGCAGCCAAGGGGGATCCTATGGCTACACCTTC
CDR3: CASSQGGSYGYTF
D: .
V: TRBV3-1
size: .
J: TRBJ1-2

DNA: TGTGCCACCTCCGAGGGGACGGAGGGTTATGGCTACACCTTC
CDR3: CATSEGTEGYGYTF
D: .
V: TRBV28
size: medium-sized
J: TRBJ1-2

DNA: TGTGCCAGCAGCCAGACAGGGATCGATCAGCCCCAGCATTTT
CDR3: CASSQTGIDQPQHF
D: TRBD1
V: TRBV7-9
size: many
J: TRBJ1-5

DNA: TGTGCCAGCAGCTTCTCGGCGGAATTTAATTCACCCCTCCACTTT
CDR3: CASSFSAEFNSPLHF
D: .
V: TRBV5-5
size: .
J: TRBJ1-6

DNA: TGTGCCAGCTCACCGGCCGCCAGGAACACTGAAGCTTTCTTT
CDR3: CASSPAARNTEAFF
D: .
V: TRBV18
size: .
J: TRBJ1-1

DNA: TGTGCCAGCGGCCTACAGGGGGCGGGTGAAAAACTGTTTTTT
CDR3: CASGLQGAGEKLFF
D: TRBD1
V: TRBV27
size: medium-sized
J: TRBJ1-4

DNA: TGTGCCAGCAGTGAAGCGCACCGGCAGTATTTT
CDR3: CASSEAHRQYF
D: .
V: TRBV6-1
size: medium-sized
J: TRBJ2-3

DNA: TGTGCCAGCAGTTACAGGAACACTGAAGCTTTCTTT
CDR3: CASSYRNTEAFF
D: .
V: TRBV6-6
size: medium-sized
J: TRBJ1-1

DNA: TGTGCCAGTAGTCGAAACGGCAACACTGAAGCTTTCTTT
CDR3: CASSRNGNTEAFF
D: .
V: TRBV19
size: .
J: TRBJ1-1

DNA: TGTGCCAGCGGAGGGACAGGCGTCTATGGCTACACCTTC
CDR3: CASGGTGVYGYTF
D: TRBD1
V: TRBV6-1
size: .
J: TRBJ1-2

DNA: TGTGCCAGCAGTTACGGGGGAGGAGGGAATCAGCCCCAGCATTTT
CDR3: CASSYGGGGNQPQHF
D: .
V: TRBV6-5
size: few
J: TRBJ1-5

DNA: TGTGCCACCAGTGATTTAGGGCGGGAGGGCCAGGATGAGCAGTTCTTC
CDR3: CATSDLGREGQDEQFF
D: TRBD2
V: TRBV24-1
size: medium-sized
J: TRBJ2-1

DNA: TGTGCCAGCAGCGTAGGCGCTAGCGGGAGTCCCTACGAGCAGTACTTC
CDR3: CASSVGASGSPYEQYF
D: TRBD2
V: TRBV9
size: few
J: TRBJ2-7

DNA: TGTGCCAGCAGAGCGGGACTAGCGCCCTACAATGAGCAGTTCTTC
CDR3: CASRAGLAPYNEQFF
D: TRBD2
V: TRBV6-2/TRBV6-3
size: medium-sized
J: TRBJ2-1

DNA: TGTGCCAGCAACACAGATACGCAGTATTTT
CDR3: CASNTDTQYF
D: .
V: TRBV7-9
size: few
J: TRBJ2-3

DNA: TGTGCCAGCAGCCCCCGGTCGGGGGCAGATACGCAGTATTTT
CDR3: CASSPRSGADTQYF
D: .
V: TRBV7-9
size: many
J: TRBJ2-3

DNA: TGTGCCTGGAGTGTACCTGGGCATCACCGCCGGAGCTCCTACGAGCAGTACTTC
CDR3: CAWSVPGHHRRSSYEQYF
D: .
V: TRBV30
size: .
J: TRBJ2-7

DNA: TGTGCCAGCAGCTTTGTAGCGGGAGAAAATGAGCAGTTCTTC
CDR3: CASSFVAGENEQFF
D: TRBD2
V: TRBV7-2
size: many
J: TRBJ2-1

DNA: TGTGCCAGCAGCTACAATTTCGGTGACTATGGCTACACCTTC
CDR3: CASSYNFGDYGYTF
D: .
V: TRBV5-6
size: .
J: TRBJ1-2

DNA: TGTGCCAGCAGTTTTTCGAGGGGCCCCTACGAGCAGTACTTC
CDR3: CASSFSRGPYEQYF
D: .
V: TRBV12-3/TRBV12-4
size: .
J: TRBJ2-7

DNA: TGTGCCAGCTCCCTTGGAGTAGCGGGACGCGATGAGCAGTTCTTC
CDR3: CASSLGVAGRDEQFF
D: TRBD2
V: TRBV18
size: medium-sized
J: TRBJ2-1

DNA: TGTGCCAGCAGTGAAGCGGGACTTGAGGGCTACACCTTC
CDR3: CASSEAGLEGYTF
D: .
V: TRBV6-1
size: medium-sized
J: TRBJ1-2